This T cell receptor (beta chain) was identified during a study of T-cell memory formation after mild COVID-19. About the research overall: Among the donors, TCR clusters were largely specific to each donor.

V was cut by 6 bases and J by 0 bases, with 11 bases left in between. The CDR3 is made up of 14 amino acids. 5'RACE with constant-segment primers built TCRalpha and TCRbeta cDNA libraries with UMIs. TCRdb redid the calling of the 5' RACE reads with MiXCR, one entry per CDR3 protein. The data show roughly 620,000 distinct CDR3 sequences, more than 15% seen once. Worth noting for this clonotype: Its antigen remains unknown.

Study results and limitations: The appearance of some responding clones in pre-infection memory suggested that cross-reactive memory joined. Of the contracting clones, CD4+ ones lay mainly in CM and EM, and CD8+ ones in EMRA.

Sequenced input: PBMCs or a T cell subset sorted from them (not recorded which). This TCR derives from an adult woman who had mild COVID-19 (a few samples of this study predate the infection). Cell type and time point are not known. This chain uses TRBV12-3 or TRBV12-4 with TRBJ1-1; D unresolved. CDR3 DNA sequence: TGTGCCAGCAGGGCCGGAGGGATGAACACTGAAGCTTTCTTT. Protein product: CASRAGGMNTEAFF.